Below, 29 T cell receptor beta chains from the same sample are listed, as sequenced in a study of T cells expressing NK-cell markers. TCRdb reanalyzed the 5' RACE reads and collapses them to one entry per CDR3 protein, without DNA. Recorded for this sample: 500,000 to 600,000 distinct CDR3 sequences. Sequenced material: blood T cells: a sorted CD56 or NKG2C T cell subset, CD4+ or CD8+ T cells, or bulk PBMC T cells (not recorded which). Receptor source: a man between 18 and 35 years old in good health.

The chain joins TRBV5-1 to TRBJ2-2; TCRdb picks TRBD2, but there is no DNA to check that call. Germline CDR1 reads SGHRS; CDR2 reads YFSETQ. The CDR3 loop spans 19 amino acids. The CDR3: CASSLISRLAGVYTGELFF.

The chain has TRBV12-3 or TRBV12-4 and TRBJ1-5; the D gene TCRdb calls, TRBD1, cannot be checked with no DNA. The CDR3 is 13 amino acids. CDR3 in amino acids: CASSPGLTQPQHF.

Here the CDR3 reads CSVAPRLTSTDTQYF. This rearrangement joins TRBV29-1 to TRBJ2-3; the D call of TRBD2 rests on TCRdb alone, since no DNA is present to check it. CDR3 length equals 15 residues. Germline values: CDR1 SQVTM, CDR2 ANQGSEA.

The V and J genes are TRBV6-5 and TRBJ1-4. Germline lookup yields CDR1 MNHEY and CDR2 SVGAGI. The CDR3 has 13 amino acids. This chain's CDR3 is CASSYSTGEKLFF.

The chain uses TRBV11-2 and TRBJ2-6; TCRdb calls TRBD2, which cannot be checked without DNA. The CDR3 consists of 18 residues. CDR1 is SGHAT, CDR2 FQNNGV, per germline. The CDR3 sequence: CASSLVAGRVSGANVLTF.

V usage is TRBV3-1 and J usage is TRBJ2-2; TCRdb gives TRBD2 as the D gene, but with no DNA this cannot be confirmed. This CDR3 contains 15 residues. Germline lookup yields CDR1 LGHDT and CDR2 YNNKEL (reference sequence). The CDR3: CASSQVQGRTGELFF.

The chain is built from TRBV3-1 and TRBJ1-1; the D call of TRBD1 rests on TCRdb alone, since no DNA is present to check it. Germline values: CDR1 LGHDT, CDR2 YNNKEL (reference sequence). The CDR3 has 14 residues. This CDR3 reads CASSQDRGIGEAFF.

The rearrangement links TRBV3-1 to TRBJ2-5. CDR3 length: 14 residues. The germline CDR1 and CDR2 sequences are LGHDT and YNNKEL (reference sequence). CDR3 amino acids: CASSQAGYQETQYF.

V usage is TRBV12-3 or TRBV12-4 and J usage is TRBJ2-7; TCRdb's D call, TRBD1, is unchecked because there is no DNA. The CDR3 spans 14 residues. The CDR3 sequence: CASRSGQVLYEQYF.

This chain links TRBV7-2 with TRBJ2-5; TCRdb's D gene call, TRBD2, goes unchecked for lack of DNA. The CDR3 loop spans 15 amino acids. The germline V gene encodes CDR1 SGHTA and CDR2 FQGNSA. CDR3 residues: CASSPNPGLSATQYF.

The chain is built from TRBV3-1 and TRBJ2-1; with no DNA, the TCRdb D assignment of TRBD1 cannot be verified. The V gene's germline CDR1 is LGHDT and CDR2 YNNKEL (reference sequence). This CDR3 region has 18 residues. The CDR3 spells CASSQRQAADDRQGEQFF.

V gene TRBV12-3 or TRBV12-4 combines with J gene TRBJ1-3; as DNA is missing, the TRBD1 call by TCRdb cannot be tested. This CDR3 has 14 amino acids. CDR3 sequence: CASSRDRAGNTIYF.

V and J are TRBV11-2 and TRBJ2-7. The CDR3 sequence is 13 residues long. Germline CDR1 is SGHAT and CDR2 is FQNNGV. CDR3 sequence reads: CASSVGAGHEQYF.

The chain carries TRBV5-1 and TRBJ2-3; the D gene TCRdb calls, TRBD1, cannot be checked with no DNA. The germline V gene has CDR1 SGHRS and CDR2 YFSETQ. The CDR3 is made up of 19 amino acids. The CDR3 is CASSSPGTNPLASTDTQYF.

This chain uses TRBV9 with TRBJ2-2; TCRdb names TRBD1, which stays unverified in the absence of DNA. The germline CDR1 and CDR2 sequences are SGDLS and YYNGEE. This CDR3 has 17 residues. The CDR3 is CASSVDLQTGATGELFF.

V is TRBV11-2 and J is TRBJ2-3; TCRdb indicates TRBD2, and absent DNA this call remains unverified. The germline V gene has CDR1 SGHAT and CDR2 FQNNGV. This CDR3 contains 17 residues. This chain's CDR3 is CASSLDRLAGNTDTQYF.

The rearrangement links TRBV12-3 or TRBV12-4 to TRBJ2-1; the D call of TRBD2 rests on TCRdb alone, since no DNA is present to check it. The CDR3 runs to 16 residues. The CDR3 region is CASSPTLAAVPNEQFF.

V is TRBV5-5 and J is TRBJ2-4; the D call of TRBD1 rests on TCRdb alone, since no DNA is present to check it. This CDR3 contains 18 residues. Germline values: CDR1 SGHKS, CDR2 YYEKEE (reference sequence). The CDR3 spells CASSLDGSGAGAKNIQYF.

CDR3 protein: CASRLGARGINEQFF. The gene calls are TRBV6-1 and TRBJ2-1; TCRdb lists TRBD1, though no DNA is available to test this call. Germline-derived CDR1 and CDR2 are MNHNS and SASEGT. The CDR3 runs 15 residues.

This chain joins TRBV4-2 and TRBJ2-1; no DNA is available, so the TRBD2 call from TCRdb remains unchecked. The germline V gene has CDR1 LGHNA and CDR2 YNFKEQ. The CDR3 runs 17 residues. This chain's CDR3 is CASSQDPGLAGNNEQFF.

The rearrangement uses TRBV20-1 and TRBJ2-7. Germline V gene lookup returns CDR1 DFQATT and CDR2 SNEGSKA (reference sequence). The CDR3 loop spans 12 amino acids. The CDR3 loop reads CSARGQVLAQYF.

This sequence joins TRBV10-3 and TRBJ2-7; without DNA, the TCRdb call of TRBD2 cannot be checked. Germline loops: CDR1 ENHRY, CDR2 SYGVKD. CDR3 length: 14 amino acids. This CDR3 reads CAISPSGSLSEQYF.

This chain's CDR3 is CASRAVTVNNEKLFF. V is TRBV6-1 and J is TRBJ1-4. This CDR3 contains 15 residues. Germline loops: CDR1 MNHNS, CDR2 SASEGT.

This chain uses TRBV4-2 with TRBJ2-3. CDR3 length: 12 amino acids. From germline, CDR1 is LGHNA and CDR2 YNFKEQ. CDR3 in amino acids: CASSHGADTQYF.

The rearrangement links TRBV30 to TRBJ1-1. The CDR3 spans 11 residues. Germline CDR1 GTSNPN, CDR2 SVGIG (reference sequence). Here the CDR3 reads CAWSGYTEAFF. Combining the CDR3 with reference TRBV30 and TRBJ1-1 gives the whole variable domain SQTIHQWPATLVQPVGSPLSLECTVEGTSNPNLYWYRQAAGRGLQLLFYSVGIGQISSEVPQNLSASRPQDRQFILSSKKLLLSDSGFYLCAWSGYTEAFFGQGTRLTVV.

The rearrangement joins TRBV5-5 to TRBJ2-5; TCRdb picks TRBD1, but there is no DNA to check that call. The CDR3 has 14 residues. Looked up from germline, CDR1 is SGHKS and CDR2 is YYEKEE (reference sequence). Here the CDR3 reads CASTPAGWKETQYF.

The chain uses TRBV4-1 and TRBJ1-1; TCRdb's D call of TRBD1 is untestable without DNA. The germline V gene has CDR1 MGHRA and CDR2 YSYEKL. The CDR3 covers 16 residues. This chain's CDR3 is CASSQGEGQSNTEAFF.

The V call is TRBV4-3, the J call TRBJ2-3; TCRdb picks TRBD1, but there is no DNA to check that call. Germline V CDR1 and CDR2: LGHNA, YSLEER. The CDR3 has 14 amino acids. This CDR3 reads CASGFVPSTDTQYF.

The chain combines TRBV12-3 or TRBV12-4 with TRBJ1-1; TCRdb's assignment of TRBD1 cannot be checked, as there is no DNA. The CDR3 runs 15 residues. CDR3 in amino acids: CASSFLGQGSTEAFF.